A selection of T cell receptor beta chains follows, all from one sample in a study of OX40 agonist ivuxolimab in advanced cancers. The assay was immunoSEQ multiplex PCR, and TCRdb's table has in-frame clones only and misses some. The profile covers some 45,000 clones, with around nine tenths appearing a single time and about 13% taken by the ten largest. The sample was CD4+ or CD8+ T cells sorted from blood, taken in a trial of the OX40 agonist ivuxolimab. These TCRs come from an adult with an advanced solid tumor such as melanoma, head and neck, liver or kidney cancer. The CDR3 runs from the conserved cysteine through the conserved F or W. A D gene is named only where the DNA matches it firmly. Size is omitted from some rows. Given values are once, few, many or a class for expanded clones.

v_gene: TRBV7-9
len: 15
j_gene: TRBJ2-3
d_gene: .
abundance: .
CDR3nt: TGTGCCAGCAGCGTAACAGCAGGGGGAGGAGATACGCAGTATTTT
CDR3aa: CASSVTAGGGDTQYF

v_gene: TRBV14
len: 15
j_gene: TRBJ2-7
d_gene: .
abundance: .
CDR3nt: TGTGCCAGCAGCCAACCTCCAGGTTTAGGCGGGGAGCAGTACTTC
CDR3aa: CASSQPPGLGGEQYF

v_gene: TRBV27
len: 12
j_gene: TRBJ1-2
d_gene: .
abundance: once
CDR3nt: TGTGCCAGCAGGGGAGGGGAGTATGGCTACACCTTC
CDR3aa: CASRGGEYGYTF

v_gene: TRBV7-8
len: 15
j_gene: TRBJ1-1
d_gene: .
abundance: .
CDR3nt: TGTGCCAGCAGCCCGGACAGAATGATGAACACTGAAGCTTTCTTT
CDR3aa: CASSPDRMMNTEAFF

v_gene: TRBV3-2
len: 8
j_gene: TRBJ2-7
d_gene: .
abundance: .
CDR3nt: TGTGCCAGCAGCCACTTACACTTC
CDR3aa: CASSHLHF

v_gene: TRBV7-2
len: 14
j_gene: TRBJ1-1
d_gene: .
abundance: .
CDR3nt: TGTGCCAGCAGCGTTCTTCAGGGTGACACTGAAGCTTTCTTT
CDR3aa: CASSVLQGDTEAFF

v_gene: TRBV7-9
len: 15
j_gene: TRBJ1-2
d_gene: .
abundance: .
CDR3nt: TGTGCCAGCAGCTGGGGAGGAGGGGCCAACTATGGCTACACCTTC
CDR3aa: CASSWGGGANYGYTF

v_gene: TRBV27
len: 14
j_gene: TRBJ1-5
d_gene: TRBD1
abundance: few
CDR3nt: TGTGCCAGCAGTATTACAGGGGGGATCGAGCCCCAGCATTTT
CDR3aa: CASSITGGIEPQHF

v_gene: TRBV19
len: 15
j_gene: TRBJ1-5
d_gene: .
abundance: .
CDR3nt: TGTGCCAGTAGTATTGTCAGTTATAGCAATCAGCCCCAGCATTTT
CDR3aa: CASSIVSYSNQPQHF

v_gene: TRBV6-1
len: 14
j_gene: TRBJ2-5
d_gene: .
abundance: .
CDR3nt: TGTGCCAGCAGAAGGACAGATGGATGGGAGACCCAGTACTTC
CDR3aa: CASRRTDGWETQYF

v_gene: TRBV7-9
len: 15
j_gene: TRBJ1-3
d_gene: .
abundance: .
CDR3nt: TGTGCCAGCAGCTTAGGGGACACCTCTGGAAACACCATATATTTT
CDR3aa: CASSLGDTSGNTIYF

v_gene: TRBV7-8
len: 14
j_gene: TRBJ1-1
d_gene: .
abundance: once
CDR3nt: TGTGCCAGCAGCCTAGGGGTGGGTGACACTGAAGCTTTCTTT
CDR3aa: CASSLGVGDTEAFF

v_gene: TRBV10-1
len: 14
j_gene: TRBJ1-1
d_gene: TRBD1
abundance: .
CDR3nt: TGCGCCAGCAGTGAAACAGGGGGACTAGGTGGAGCTTTCTTT
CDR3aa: CASSETGGLGGAFF

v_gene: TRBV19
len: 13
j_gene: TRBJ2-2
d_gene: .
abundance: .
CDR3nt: TGTGCCAGTAGTATAGTGGGGGCCGGGGAGCTGTTTTTT
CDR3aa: CASSIVGAGELFF

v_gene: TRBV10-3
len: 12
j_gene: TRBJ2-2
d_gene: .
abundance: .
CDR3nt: TGTGCCATCAGGCTAGTGAACGGGGAGCTGTTTTTT
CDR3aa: CAIRLVNGELFF

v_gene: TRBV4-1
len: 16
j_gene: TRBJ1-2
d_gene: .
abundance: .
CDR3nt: TGCGCCAGCAGCCAAGATTGGAGCCTAGGGTACTATGGCTACACCTTC
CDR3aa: CASSQDWSLGYYGYTF

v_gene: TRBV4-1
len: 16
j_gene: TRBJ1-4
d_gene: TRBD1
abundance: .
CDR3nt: TGCGCCAGCAGCCTCCACCCGGGACAGGGAGTTGAAAAACTGTTTTTT
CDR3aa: CASSLHPGQGVEKLFF

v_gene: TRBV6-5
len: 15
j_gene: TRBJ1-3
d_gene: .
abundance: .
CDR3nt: TGTGCCAGCAGTTACTCGGACGATTCTGGAAACACCATATATTTT
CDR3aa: CASSYSDDSGNTIYF

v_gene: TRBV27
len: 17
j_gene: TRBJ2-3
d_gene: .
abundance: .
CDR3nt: TGTGCCAGCAGTTTCTTGGTGGGGGCGGATATCACAGATACGCAGTATTTT
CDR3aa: CASSFLVGADITDTQYF

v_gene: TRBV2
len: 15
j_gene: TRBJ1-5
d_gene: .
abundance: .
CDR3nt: TGTGCCAGCAGTAAAAGAAGTCAGAGCAATCAGCCCCAGCATTTT
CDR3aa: CASSKRSQSNQPQHF

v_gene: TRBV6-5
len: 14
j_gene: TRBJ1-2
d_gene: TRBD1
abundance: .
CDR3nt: TGTGCCAGCAGCCCCACAGGGGATTGGTATGGCTACACCTTC
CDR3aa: CASSPTGDWYGYTF

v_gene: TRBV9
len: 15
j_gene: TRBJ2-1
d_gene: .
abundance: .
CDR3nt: TGTGCCAGCAGCCCCCTCCTGAACTCCTACAATAAGCAGTTCTTC
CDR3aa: CASSPLLNSYNKQFF

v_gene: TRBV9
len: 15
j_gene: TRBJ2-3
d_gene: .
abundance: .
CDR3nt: TGTGCCAGCAGCGAGGGGAACAGGGTGGGAGGTACGCAGTATTTT
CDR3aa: CASSEGNRVGGTQYF

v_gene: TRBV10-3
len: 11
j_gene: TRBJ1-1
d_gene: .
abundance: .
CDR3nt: TGTGCCATCAGGACAGGATCAGAAGCTTTCTTT
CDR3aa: CAIRTGSEAFF

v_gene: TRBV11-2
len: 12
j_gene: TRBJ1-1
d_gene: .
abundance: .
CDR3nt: TGTGCCAGCAGCTTCGGCCCCACTGAAGCTTTCTTT
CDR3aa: CASSFGPTEAFF

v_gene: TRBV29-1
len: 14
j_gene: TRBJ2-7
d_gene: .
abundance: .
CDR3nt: TGCAGCGTTGAGACCTTGACTACCTCCTACGAGCAGTACTTC
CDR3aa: CSVETLTTSYEQYF

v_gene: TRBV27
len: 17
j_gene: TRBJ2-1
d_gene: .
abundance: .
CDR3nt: TGTGCCAGCAGTGTGGGACAAACAAGAAGCTCCTACAATGAGCAGTTCTTC
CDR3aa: CASSVGQTRSSYNEQFF

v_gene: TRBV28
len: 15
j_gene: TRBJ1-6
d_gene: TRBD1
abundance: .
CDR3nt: TGTGCCAGCAGCTCCGGGACAGGGGGCCATTCACCCCTCCACTTT
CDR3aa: CASSSGTGGHSPLHF

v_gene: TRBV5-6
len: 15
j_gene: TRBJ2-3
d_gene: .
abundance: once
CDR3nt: TGTGCCAGCAGCGATAACCGGGACAACACAGATACGCAGTATTTT
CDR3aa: CASSDNRDNTDTQYF

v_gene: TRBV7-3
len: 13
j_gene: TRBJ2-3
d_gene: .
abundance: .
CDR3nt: TGTGCCAGCAGTCCCTCGAGCACAGATACGCAGTATTTT
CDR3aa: CASSPSSTDTQYF

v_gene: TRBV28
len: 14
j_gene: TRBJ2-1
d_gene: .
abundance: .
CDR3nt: TGTGCCAGCAGTTCCAGGGCTAACTACAATGAGCAGTTCTTC
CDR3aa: CASSSRANYNEQFF

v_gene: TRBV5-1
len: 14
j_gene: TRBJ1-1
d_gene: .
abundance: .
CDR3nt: TGCGCCAGCAGTCTGCTAACGAGTCCCACTGAAGCTTTCTTT
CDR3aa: CASSLLTSPTEAFF

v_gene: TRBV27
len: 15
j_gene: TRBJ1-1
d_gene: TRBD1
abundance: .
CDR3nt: TGTGCCAGCAGCCCTGGGACAGAGATGAACACTGAAGCTTTCTTT
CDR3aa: CASSPGTEMNTEAFF

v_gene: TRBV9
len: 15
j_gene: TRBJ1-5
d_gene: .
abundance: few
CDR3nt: TGTGCCAGCAGCTCAGACAGTAATAGCAATCAGCCCCAGCATTTT
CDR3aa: CASSSDSNSNQPQHF

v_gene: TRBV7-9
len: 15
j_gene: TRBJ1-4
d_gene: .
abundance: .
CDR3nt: TGTGCCAGCAGCCCACGGACAGCGGATTATGAAAAACTGTTTTTT
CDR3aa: CASSPRTADYEKLFF

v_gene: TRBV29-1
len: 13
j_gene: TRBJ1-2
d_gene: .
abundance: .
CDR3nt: TGCAGCGTTGAAGGCCAGGAGGCTTATGGCTACACCTTC
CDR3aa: CSVEGQEAYGYTF

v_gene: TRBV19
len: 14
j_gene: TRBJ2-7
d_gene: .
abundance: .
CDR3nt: TGTGCCAGTAGTATTGGGAGTTCGTCCTACGAGCAGTACTTC
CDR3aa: CASSIGSSSYEQYF

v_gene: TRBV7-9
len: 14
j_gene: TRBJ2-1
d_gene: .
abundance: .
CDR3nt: TGTGCCAGCAGCTTAGGGCAGGGACCCAATGAGCAGTTCTTC
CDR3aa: CASSLGQGPNEQFF

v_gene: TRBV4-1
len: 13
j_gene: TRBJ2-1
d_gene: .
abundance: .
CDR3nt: TGCGCCAGCAGCCAAGATCTAGAACTAGAGCAGTTCTTC
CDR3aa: CASSQDLELEQFF

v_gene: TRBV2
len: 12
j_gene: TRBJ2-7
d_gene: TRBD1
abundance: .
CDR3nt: TGTGCCAGCACTGACAGGGGATACGAGCAGTACTTC
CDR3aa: CASTDRGYEQYF

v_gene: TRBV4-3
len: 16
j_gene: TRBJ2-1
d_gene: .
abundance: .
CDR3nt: TGCGCCAGCAGCCAAGAGTCTCCCAGCTCCTACAATGAGCAGTTCTTC
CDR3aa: CASSQESPSSYNEQFF

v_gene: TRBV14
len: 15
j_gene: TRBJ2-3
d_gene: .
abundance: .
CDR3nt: TGTGCCAGCAGCCTGAGTGGGGGGGCCCCAGATACGCAGTATTTT
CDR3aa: CASSLSGGAPDTQYF

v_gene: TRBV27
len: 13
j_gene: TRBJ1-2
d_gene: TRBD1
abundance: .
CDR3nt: TGTGCCAGCAGTTTAATTACAGGGGCTGGTAATACCTTC
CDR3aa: CASSLITGAGNTF

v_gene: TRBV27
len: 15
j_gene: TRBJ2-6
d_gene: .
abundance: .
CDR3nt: TGTGCCAGCAGTTTTATCGGGGCTGGGGCCAACGTCCTGACTTTC
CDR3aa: CASSFIGAGANVLTF

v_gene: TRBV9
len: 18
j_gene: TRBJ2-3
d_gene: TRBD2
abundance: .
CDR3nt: TGTGCCAGCAGCGTAGGGACTAGCGGGGGGCCCTTTGGGGATACGCAGTATTTT
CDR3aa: CASSVGTSGGPFGDTQYF

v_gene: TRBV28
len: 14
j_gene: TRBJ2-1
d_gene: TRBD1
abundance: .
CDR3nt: TGTGCCAGCAGCGGGACAGGGTCTTGGAATGAGCAGTTCTTC
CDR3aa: CASSGTGSWNEQFF

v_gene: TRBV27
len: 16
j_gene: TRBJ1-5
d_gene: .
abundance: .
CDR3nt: TGTGCCAGCAGCCCAAGGGCCGATCGGAGCAATCAGCCCCAGCATTTT
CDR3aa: CASSPRADRSNQPQHF

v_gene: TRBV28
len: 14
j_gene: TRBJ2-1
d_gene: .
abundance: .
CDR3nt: TGTGCCAGCAGTTTAGTCGGTGGTGACAATGAGCAGTTCTTC
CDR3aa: CASSLVGGDNEQFF

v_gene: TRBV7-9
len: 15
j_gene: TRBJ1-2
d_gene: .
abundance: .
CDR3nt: TGTGCCAGCAGCAATACCCCAATAGTGTACTATGGCTACACCTTC
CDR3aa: CASSNTPIVYYGYTF

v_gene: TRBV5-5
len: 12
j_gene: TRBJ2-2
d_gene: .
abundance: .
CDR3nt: TGTGCCAGCAGCTTGGAGGGGGGCGTGCTGTTTTTT
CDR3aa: CASSLEGGVLFF

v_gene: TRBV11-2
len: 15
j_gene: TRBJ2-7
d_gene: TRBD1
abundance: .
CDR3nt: TGTGCCAGCAGCCTACGGGACAGGCTATTCTACGAGCAGTACTTC
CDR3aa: CASSLRDRLFYEQYF

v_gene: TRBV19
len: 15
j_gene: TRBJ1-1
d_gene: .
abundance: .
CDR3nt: TGTGCCAGTAGTATTGGGGGGGGATCCTTCACTGAAGCTTTCTTT
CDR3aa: CASSIGGGSFTEAFF

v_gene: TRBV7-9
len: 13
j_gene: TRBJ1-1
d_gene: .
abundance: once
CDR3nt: TGTGCCAGCAGCCTAGGGGGGCTAAATCAAGCTTTCTTT
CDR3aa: CASSLGGLNQAFF